The source of this T cell receptor beta chain is a study of T-cell memory formation after mild COVID-19. Study context: The TCR clusters were mostly specific to one donor. Study findings and constraints: Among contracting clones, CD4+ were mainly CM/EM and CD8+ enriched in EMRA. Nothing showed for sure that second-wave clones peaking on day 37 were SARS-CoV-2 specific.

TCRdb independently ran MiXCR on the 5' RACE reads; one entry per CDR3 protein. The sample includes roughly 86,000 distinct CDR3 sequences, approximately 15% of them seen just once. This clonotype has only a few counts. As yet, its antigen is unknown. This clonotype was obtained from a man aged 18 to 29 who had mild COVID-19 (a few samples of this study predate the infection). Cell type and time point are not known. Sequenced sample: PBMCs or a T cell subset sorted from them (not recorded which).

The CDR3 nucleotides are TGTGCCAGCAGCTCAACGGGATCCTATGGCTACACCTTC. It codes for CASSSTGSYGYTF. The chain recombines TRBV5-6 with TRBJ1-2; D unclear. This CDR3 comprises 13 residues. Germline CDR1 is SGHDT and CDR2 is YYEEEE. V was cut by 3 bases and J by 4 bases, with 10 bases left in between.